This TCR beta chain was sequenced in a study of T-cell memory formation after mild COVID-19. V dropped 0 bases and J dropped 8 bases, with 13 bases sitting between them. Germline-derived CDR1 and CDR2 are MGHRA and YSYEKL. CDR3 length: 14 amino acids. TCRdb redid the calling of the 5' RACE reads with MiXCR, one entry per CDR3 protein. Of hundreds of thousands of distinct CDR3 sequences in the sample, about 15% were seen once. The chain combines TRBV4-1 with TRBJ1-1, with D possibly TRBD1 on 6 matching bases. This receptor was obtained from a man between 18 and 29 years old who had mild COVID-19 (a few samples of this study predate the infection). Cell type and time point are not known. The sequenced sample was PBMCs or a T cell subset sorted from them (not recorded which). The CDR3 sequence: CASSQDRDTLEAFF. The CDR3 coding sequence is TGCGCCAGCAGCCAAGACCGGGACACTCTAGAAGCTTTCTTT.